This T cell receptor beta chain was recorded in a study of blood T cell repertoires in COVID-19. Background on the study: Italy, Spain and the United States were the sources of the convalescent and acute COVID-19 samples. Sources were T cells, B-cell-depleted T cells, or PBMCs; the material itself was cDNA or gDNA.

As originally analysed: Estimation of nucleated cell counts relied on the amplification of reference gene primers. Assay used: immunoSEQ multiplex PCR; TCRdb lists only in-frame clones, some missing. V and J calls plus clone size are reproduced from that table; the DNA served to infer D and trimming. This repertoire shows about 100,000 clones, approximately 91% found once; its top ten account for around 2.1%. The specimen was peripheral blood. The origin of this receptor is a man aged 50 to 60 with active COVID-19.

CDR3 in DNA: TGTGCCAGGACAGGGGAAGCCTACGAGCAGTACTTC. Its protein product is CARTGEAYEQYF. The V gene is TRBV6-4, the J gene TRBJ2-7; 8 positions match TRBD1. V lost 9 bases and J lost 2; bases outside the gene matches: 3. The CDR3 is 12 amino acids. Germline V lookup: CDR1 MRHNA, CDR2 SNTAGT.